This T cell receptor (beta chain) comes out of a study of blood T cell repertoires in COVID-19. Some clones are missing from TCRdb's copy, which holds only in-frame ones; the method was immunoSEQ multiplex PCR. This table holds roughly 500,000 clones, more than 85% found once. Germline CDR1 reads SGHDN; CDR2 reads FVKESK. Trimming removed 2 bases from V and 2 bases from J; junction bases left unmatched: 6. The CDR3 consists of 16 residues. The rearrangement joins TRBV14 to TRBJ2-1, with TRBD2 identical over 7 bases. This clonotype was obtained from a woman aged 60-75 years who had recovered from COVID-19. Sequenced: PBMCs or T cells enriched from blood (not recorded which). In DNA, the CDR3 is TGTGCCAGCAGCCAACATACGGGACTACCCTACAATGAGCAGTTCTTC. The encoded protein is CASSQHTGLPYNEQFF.